What follows describes a single TCR beta chain. Antigen unknown. TCRdb re-analysed the RACE reads in MiXCR, keeping a single row per CDR3 protein. Counted here are a few hundred thousand distinct CDR3 sequences, roughly 6% occurring once; the ten biggest clones make up around 6%. The data were taken from a study of human T cells and chemical hapten exposure. Whole-study findings and limits: PT1 expanded TCR numbers tracked positively with patch test score. The study found that DPC sensitization did not change TCRs above 1 in 1000 frequency.

Regarding time point: patch test 2, 6 weeks after DPC sensitization. As for treatment: therapeutic diphenylcyclopropenone sensitization with weekly scalp DPC. The CDR3 loop spans 17 amino acids. Germline V lookup: CDR1 MDHEN, CDR2 SYDVKM. Trimming removed 4 bases from V and 0 bases from J, with 16 bases in between. This clonotype was sampled from a woman between 18 and 29 years old with alopecia areata. Some clones in this sample may be carry-over from other donors' samples. This chain joins TRBV28 and TRBJ1-5; a possible D gene is TRBD1 (6 bases). The starting material was whole blood, obtained in connection with sensitization to the hapten diphenylcyclopropenone (DPC). As DNA, the CDR3 is TGTGCCAGCAGTTCAACCGGGACATATGATAGCAATCAGCCCCAGCATTTT. Protein sequence: CASSSTGTYDSNQPQHF.